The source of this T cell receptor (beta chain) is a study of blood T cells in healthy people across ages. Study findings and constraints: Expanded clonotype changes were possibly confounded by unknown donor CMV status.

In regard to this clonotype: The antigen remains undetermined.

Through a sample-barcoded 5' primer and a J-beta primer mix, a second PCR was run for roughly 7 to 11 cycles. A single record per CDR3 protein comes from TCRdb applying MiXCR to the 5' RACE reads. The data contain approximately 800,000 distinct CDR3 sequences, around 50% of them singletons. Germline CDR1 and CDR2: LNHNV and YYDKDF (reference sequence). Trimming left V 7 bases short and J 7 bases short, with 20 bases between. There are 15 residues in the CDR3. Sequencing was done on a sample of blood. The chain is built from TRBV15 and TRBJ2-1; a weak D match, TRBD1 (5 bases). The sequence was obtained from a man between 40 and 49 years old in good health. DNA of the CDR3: TGTGCCACCACCAAGAGATGGGGCCAGGGAAATGAGCAGTTCTTC. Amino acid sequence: CATTKRWGQGNEQFF. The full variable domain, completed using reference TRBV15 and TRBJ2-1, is DAMVIQNPRYQVTQFGKPVTLSCSQTLNHNVMYWYQQKSSQAPKLLFHYYDKDFNNEADTPDNFQSRRPNTSFCFLDIRSPGLGDTAMYLCATTKRWGQGNEQFFGPGTRLTVL.